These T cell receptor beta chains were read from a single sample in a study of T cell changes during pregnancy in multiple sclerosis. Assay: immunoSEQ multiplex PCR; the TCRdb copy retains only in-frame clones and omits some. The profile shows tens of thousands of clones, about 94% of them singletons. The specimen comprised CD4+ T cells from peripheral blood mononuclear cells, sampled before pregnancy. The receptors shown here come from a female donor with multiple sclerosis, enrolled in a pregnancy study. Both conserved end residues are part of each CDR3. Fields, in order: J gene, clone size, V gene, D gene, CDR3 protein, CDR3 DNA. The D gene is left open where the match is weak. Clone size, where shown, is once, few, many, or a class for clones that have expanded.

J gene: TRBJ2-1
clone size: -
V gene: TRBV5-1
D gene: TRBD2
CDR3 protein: CASSRGTSGMGSYNEQFF
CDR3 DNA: TGCGCCAGCAGCCGAGGGACTAGCGGGATGGGATCCTACAATGAGCAGTTCTTC

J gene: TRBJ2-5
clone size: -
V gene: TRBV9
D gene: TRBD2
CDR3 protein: CASSAGGLAGGRETQYF
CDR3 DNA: TGTGCCAGCAGCGCCGGGGGGCTAGCGGGTGGCCGGGAGACCCAGTACTTC

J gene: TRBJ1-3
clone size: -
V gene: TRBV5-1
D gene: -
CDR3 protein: CASSLAGGSGNTIYF
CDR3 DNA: TGCGCCAGCAGCTTGGCCGGGGGTTCTGGAAACACCATATATTTT

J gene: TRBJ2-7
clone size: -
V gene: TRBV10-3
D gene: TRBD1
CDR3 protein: CAISESLGQGGFYEQYF
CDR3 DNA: TGTGCCATCAGTGAGTCCTTGGGACAGGGGGGTTTCTACGAGCAGTACTTC

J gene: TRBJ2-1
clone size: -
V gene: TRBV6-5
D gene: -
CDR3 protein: CASSYLYRVNEQFF
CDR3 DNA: TGTGCCAGCAGTTATCTCTACAGGGTAAATGAGCAGTTCTTC

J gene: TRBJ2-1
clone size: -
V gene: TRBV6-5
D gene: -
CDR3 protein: CASSYAGLTPNEQFF
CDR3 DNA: TGTGCCAGCAGTTATGCGGGACTGACCCCCAATGAGCAGTTCTTC

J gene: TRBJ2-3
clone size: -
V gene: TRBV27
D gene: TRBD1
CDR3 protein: CASSLTGAGTDTQYF
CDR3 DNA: TGTGCCAGCAGTTTAACAGGGGCAGGTACAGATACGCAGTATTTT

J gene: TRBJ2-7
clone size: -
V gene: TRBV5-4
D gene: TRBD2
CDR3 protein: CASSLRLAGAYEQYF
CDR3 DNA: TGTGCCAGCAGTTTGAGACTAGCGGGAGCCTACGAGCAGTACTTC

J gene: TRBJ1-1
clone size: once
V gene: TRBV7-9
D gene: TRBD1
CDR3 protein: CASSSSGTVNTEAFF
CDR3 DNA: TGTGCCAGCAGTTCCTCCGGGACAGTGAACACTGAAGCTTTCTTT

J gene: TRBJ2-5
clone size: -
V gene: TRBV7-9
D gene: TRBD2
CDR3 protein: CASSVGWGLNGETQYF
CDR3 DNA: TGTGCCAGCAGCGTTGGATGGGGACTAAATGGGGAGACCCAGTACTTC

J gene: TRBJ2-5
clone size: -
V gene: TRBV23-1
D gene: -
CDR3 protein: CARYGETQYF
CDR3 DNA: TGCGCCAGATACGGAGAGACCCAGTACTTC

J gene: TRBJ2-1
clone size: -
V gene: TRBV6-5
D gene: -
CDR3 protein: CASSYGGAGTYNEQFF
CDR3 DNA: TGTGCCAGCAGTTACGGTGGGGCAGGGACCTACAATGAGCAGTTCTTC

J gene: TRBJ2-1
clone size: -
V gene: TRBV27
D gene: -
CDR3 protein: CASSLWIRGEQFF
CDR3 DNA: TGTGCCAGCAGTTTATGGATACGGGGGGAGCAGTTCTTC

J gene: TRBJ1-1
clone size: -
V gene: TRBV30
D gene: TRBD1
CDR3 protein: CAWSEGATEAFF
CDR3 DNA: TGTGCCTGGAGTGAGGGGGCTACTGAAGCTTTCTTT

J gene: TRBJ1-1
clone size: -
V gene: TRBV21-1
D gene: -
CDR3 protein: CASIGTGVSNTEAFF
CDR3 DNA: TGTGCCAGCATTGGGACAGGGGTTTCGAACACTGAAGCTTTCTTT

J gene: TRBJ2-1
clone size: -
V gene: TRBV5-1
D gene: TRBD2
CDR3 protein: CASSLVLTSTVDNEQFF
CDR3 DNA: TGCGCCAGCAGCTTGGTTTTGACTAGCACAGTGGACAATGAGCAGTTCTTC

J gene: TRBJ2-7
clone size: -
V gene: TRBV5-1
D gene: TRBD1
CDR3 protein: CASSAEGQGVSEQYF
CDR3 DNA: TGCGCCAGCAGCGCGGAGGGACAGGGGGTGAGCGAGCAGTACTTC

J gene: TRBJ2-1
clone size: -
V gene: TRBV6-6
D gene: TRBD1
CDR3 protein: CAGGSSGTGNEQFF
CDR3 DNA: TGTGCCGGCGGATCCTCGGGGACAGGCAATGAGCAGTTCTTC

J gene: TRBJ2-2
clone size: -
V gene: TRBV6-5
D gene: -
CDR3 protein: CASSYEGGVSGELFF
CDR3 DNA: TGTGCCAGCAGTTACGAAGGCGGGGTTTCCGGGGAGCTGTTTTTT

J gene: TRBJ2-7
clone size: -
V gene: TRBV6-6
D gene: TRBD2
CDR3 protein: CASTEGGLAGSEQYF
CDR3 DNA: TGTGCCAGCACCGAAGGCGGGCTAGCGGGATCCGAGCAGTACTTC

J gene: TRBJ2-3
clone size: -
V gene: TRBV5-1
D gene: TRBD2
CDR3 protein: CASSPDLAGRSTQYF
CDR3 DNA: TGCGCCAGCAGCCCGGACTTAGCGGGTAGGAGTACGCAGTATTTT

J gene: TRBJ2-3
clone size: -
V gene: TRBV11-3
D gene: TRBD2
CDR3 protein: CASSLDQAGGTDTQYF
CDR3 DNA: TGTGCCAGCAGCTTAGATCAGGCGGGAGGAACAGATACGCAGTATTTT

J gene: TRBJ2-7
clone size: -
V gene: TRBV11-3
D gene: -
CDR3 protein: CASSSRDNSYEQYF
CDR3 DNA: TGTGCCAGCAGCTCCCGGGACAATTCCTACGAGCAGTACTTC

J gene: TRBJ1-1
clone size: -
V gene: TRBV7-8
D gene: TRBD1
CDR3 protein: CASSLQQGGMNTEAFF
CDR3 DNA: TGTGCCAGCAGCTTACAACAGGGGGGTATGAACACTGAAGCTTTCTTT

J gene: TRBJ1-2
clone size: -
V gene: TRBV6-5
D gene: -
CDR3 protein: CASTGTHGYTF
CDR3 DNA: TGTGCCAGCACCGGGACACATGGCTACACCTTC

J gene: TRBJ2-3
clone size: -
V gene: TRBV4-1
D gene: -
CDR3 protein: CASSLRTGGSSTDTQYF
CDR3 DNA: TGCGCCAGCAGCTTACGGACGGGGGGCAGTAGCACAGATACGCAGTATTTT

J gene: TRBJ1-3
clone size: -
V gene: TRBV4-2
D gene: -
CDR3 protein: CASSQDVAGAVGTIYF
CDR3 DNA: TGTGCCAGCAGCCAAGATGTGGCAGGGGCGGTTGGCACCATATATTTT

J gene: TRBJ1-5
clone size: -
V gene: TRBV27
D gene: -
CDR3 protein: CASKVGQGPNQPQHF
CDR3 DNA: TGTGCCAGCAAGGTGGGTCAGGGGCCCAATCAGCCCCAGCATTTT

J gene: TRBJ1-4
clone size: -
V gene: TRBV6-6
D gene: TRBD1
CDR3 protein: CASRTGDEKLFF
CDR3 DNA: TGTGCCAGCCGGACAGGGGATGAAAAACTGTTTTTT

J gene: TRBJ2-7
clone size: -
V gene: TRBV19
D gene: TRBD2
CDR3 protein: CASSLGVAGVYEQYF
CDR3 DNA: TGTGCCAGTAGTCTGGGGGTAGCGGGAGTCTACGAGCAGTACTTC

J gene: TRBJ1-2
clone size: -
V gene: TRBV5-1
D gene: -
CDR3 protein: CASSLVQGSNYGYTF
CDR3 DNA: TGCGCCAGCAGCTTGGTACAGGGCTCAAACTATGGCTACACCTTC

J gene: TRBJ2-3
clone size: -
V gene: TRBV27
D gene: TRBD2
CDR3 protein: CASSIRTALLAGVADTQYF
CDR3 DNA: TGTGCCAGCAGTATAAGGACAGCACTACTAGCGGGAGTTGCAGATACGCAGTATTTT

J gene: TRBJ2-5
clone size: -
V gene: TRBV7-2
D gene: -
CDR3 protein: CASSLAGALETQYF
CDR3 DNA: TGTGCCAGCAGCTTAGCGGGAGCCTTAGAGACCCAGTACTTC

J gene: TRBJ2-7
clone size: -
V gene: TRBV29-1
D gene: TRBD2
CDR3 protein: CSVDGLAGGKYEQYF
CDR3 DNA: TGCAGCGTTGATGGGCTAGCGGGAGGGAAGTACGAGCAGTACTTC

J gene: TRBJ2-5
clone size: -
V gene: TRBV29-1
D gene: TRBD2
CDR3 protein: CSVEGRPGGNQETQYF
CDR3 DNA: TGCAGCGTTGAAGGTCGACCGGGGGGGAACCAAGAGACCCAGTACTTC

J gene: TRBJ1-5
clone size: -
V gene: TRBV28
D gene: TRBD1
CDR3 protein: CASSPQTGRGNQPQHF
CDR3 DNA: TGTGCCAGCAGTCCCCAGACAGGGAGAGGCAATCAGCCCCAGCATTTT

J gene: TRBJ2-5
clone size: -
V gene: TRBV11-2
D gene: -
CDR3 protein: CASSLDRRGRETQYF
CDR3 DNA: TGTGCCAGCAGCTTAGATCGGAGGGGGCGGGAGACCCAGTACTTC

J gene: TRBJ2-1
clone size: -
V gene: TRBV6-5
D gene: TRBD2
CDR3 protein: CASSSPSGRGNEQFF
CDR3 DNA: TGTGCCAGCAGCTCCCCTAGCGGGAGGGGAAATGAGCAGTTCTTC

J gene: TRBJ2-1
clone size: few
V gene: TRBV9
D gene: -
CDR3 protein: CASSVFAESSYNEQFF
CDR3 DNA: TGTGCCAGCAGCGTATTTGCGGAAAGCTCCTACAATGAGCAGTTCTTC

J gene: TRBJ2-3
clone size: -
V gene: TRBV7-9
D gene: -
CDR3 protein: CASSLGKSGAESTDTQYF
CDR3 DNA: TGTGCCAGCAGCTTAGGTAAATCGGGAGCGGAAAGCACAGATACGCAGTATTTT

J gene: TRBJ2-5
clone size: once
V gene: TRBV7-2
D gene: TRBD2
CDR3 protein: CASSLGLAGGQETQYF
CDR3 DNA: TGTGCCAGCAGCTTAGGACTAGCGGGAGGGCAGGAGACCCAGTACTTC

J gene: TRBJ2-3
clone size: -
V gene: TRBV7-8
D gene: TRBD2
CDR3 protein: CASSSSGRGGLDTQYF
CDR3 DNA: TGTGCCAGCAGCTCCAGCGGGAGGGGGGGATTAGATACGCAGTATTTT

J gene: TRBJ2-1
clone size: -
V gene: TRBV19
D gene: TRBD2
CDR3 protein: CASSGRPNYNEQFF
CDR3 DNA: TGTGCCAGTAGCGGGAGGCCCAACTACAATGAGCAGTTCTTC

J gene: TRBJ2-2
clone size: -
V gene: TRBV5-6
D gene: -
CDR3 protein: CASSLRGPGELFF
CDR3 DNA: TGTGCCAGCAGCCTCAGGGGTCCCGGGGAGCTGTTTTTT

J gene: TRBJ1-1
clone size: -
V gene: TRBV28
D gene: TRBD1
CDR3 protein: CATETGPLNTEAFF
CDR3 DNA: TGTGCCACGGAGACAGGGCCCCTGAACACTGAAGCTTTCTTT

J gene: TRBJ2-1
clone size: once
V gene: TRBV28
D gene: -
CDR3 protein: CASSFGSSYNEQFF
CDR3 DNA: TGTGCCAGCAGTTTCGGGAGCTCCTACAATGAGCAGTTCTTC

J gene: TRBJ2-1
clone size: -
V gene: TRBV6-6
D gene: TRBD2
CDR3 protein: CASRSSGSGYNEQFF
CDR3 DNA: TGTGCCAGCAGATCTAGCGGGAGTGGCTACAATGAGCAGTTCTTC

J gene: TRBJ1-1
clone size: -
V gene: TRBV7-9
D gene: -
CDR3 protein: CASSSGRGDTEAFF
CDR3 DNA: TGTGCCAGCAGCTCGGGGAGGGGGGACACTGAAGCTTTCTTT

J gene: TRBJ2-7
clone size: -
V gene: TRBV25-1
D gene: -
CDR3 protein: CARYPTSSYEQYF
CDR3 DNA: TGTGCCAGGTATCCTACGAGCTCCTACGAGCAGTACTTC

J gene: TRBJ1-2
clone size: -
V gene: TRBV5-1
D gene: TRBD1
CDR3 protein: CASSTSDREYGYTF
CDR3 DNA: TGCGCCAGCAGCACATCTGACAGGGAATATGGCTACACCTTC

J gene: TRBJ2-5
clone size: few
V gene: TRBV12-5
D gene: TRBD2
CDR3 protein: CASGSGLAGGRQETQYF
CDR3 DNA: TGTGCTAGTGGTTCGGGACTAGCGGGAGGAAGGCAAGAGACCCAGTACTTC

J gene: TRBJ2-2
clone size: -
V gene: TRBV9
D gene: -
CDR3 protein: CASSPRRAANTGELFF
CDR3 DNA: TGTGCCAGCAGCCCCCGGCGGGCAGCGAACACCGGGGAGCTGTTTTTT